This T cell receptor (beta chain) was sequenced in a study of spatial heterogeneity in lung cancer. The overall study: Bulk RNA-seq from matched material yielded a T cell module score that correlated strongly with TCR transcript counts in tumor regions.

Study-wide results and limits: Expanded alpha and beta TCR counts within tumors tracked tumor mutation counts.

Described time point: sample taken at primary tumor resection. Germline lookup yields CDR1 LGHDT and CDR2 YNNKEL (reference sequence). The V end lost 10 bases, the J end lost 8 bases, and 15 bases lay between the germline ends. This CDR3 has 13 amino acids. TCRdb re-called the 5' RACE reads through MiXCR, storing one row per CDR3 protein. The top ten hold roughly 20% of the sample, which has 100,000 to 110,000 distinct CDR3 sequences, around 4.8% seen once. The sample holds many counts of this clonotype. Its antigen remains unidentified. The rearrangement links TRBV3-1 to TRBJ1-6; D might be TRBD1 (6 bases). The sequence was obtained from a male donor with early-stage non-small cell lung cancer. The material was lung tumor tissue, obtained at surgery. The CDR3 nucleotides read TGTGCCATTTCCAGGGGTTTGGATTCACCCCTCCACTTT. It yields the protein CAISRGLDSPLHF.